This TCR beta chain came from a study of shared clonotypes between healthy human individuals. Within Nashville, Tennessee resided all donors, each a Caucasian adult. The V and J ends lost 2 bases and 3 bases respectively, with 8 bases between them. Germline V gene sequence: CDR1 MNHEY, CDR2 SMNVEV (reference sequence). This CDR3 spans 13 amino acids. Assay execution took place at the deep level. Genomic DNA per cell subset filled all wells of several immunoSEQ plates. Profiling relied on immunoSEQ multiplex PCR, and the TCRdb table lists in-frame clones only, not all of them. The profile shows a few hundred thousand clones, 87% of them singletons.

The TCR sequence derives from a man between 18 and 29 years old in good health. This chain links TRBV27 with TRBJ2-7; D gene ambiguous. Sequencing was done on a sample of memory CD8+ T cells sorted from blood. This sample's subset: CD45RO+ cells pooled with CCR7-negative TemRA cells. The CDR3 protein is CASSLGARYEQYF. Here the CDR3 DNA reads TGTGCCAGCAGTTTAGGAGCTCGCTACGAGCAGTACTTC.